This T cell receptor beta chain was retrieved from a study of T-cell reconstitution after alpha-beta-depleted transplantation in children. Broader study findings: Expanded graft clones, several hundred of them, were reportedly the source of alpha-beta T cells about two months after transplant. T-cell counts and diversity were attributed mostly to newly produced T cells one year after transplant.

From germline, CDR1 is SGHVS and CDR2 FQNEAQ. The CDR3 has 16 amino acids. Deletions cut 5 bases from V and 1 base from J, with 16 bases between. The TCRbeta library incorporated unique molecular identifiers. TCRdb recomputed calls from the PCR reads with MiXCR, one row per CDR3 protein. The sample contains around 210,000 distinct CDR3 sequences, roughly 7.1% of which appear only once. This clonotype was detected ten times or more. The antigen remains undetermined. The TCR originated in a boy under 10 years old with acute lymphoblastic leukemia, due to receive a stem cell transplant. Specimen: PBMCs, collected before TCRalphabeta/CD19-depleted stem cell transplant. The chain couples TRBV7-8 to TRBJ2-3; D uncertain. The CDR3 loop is CASSETLFWRTDTQYF. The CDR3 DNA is TGTGCCAGCAGCGAAACGCTCTTTTGGCGCACAGATACGCAGTATTTT. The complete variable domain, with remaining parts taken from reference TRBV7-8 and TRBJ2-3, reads GAGVSQSPRYKVAKRGQDVALRCDPISGHVSLFWYQQALGQGPEFLTYFQNEAQLDKSGLPSDRFFAERPEGSVSTLKIQRTQQEDSAVYLCASSETLFWRTDTQYFGPGTRLTVL.